Below are 7 T cell receptor beta chains sequenced from a single sample in a study of vaccination effects on CD4 cells after COVID-19 (dated by TCRdb to 2022 to 2024). After about 9 days of culture, CD4+ T cells were isolated with the EasySep CD4+ T cell isolation kit. Each participant got two doses of an mRNA SARS-CoV-2 vaccine, either BNT162b2 or mRNA-1273. Library generation was performed with the immunoSEQ multiplex PCR assay. Entries here come from immuneACCESS through TCRdb and include only in-frame sequences with V and J called. Some clones fail to appear in such tables; in the studies checked, an unresolved V gene covers under half of the shortfall, and the cause of the remainder is unknown. The sample profile shows over 45,000 clones; roughly 70% of them were found once. The leading ten clones occupy around 6.3% of the sample. Their antigen targets remain unknown. The sequences come from CD4+ T cells from PBMCs cultured without peptide, collected after COVID-19 vaccination. These receptors were taken from a human donor who received a COVID-19 vaccine.

This clone has just a few counts. The rearrangement joins TRBV5-1 to TRBJ2-3; a possible D gene is TRBD2 (5 bases). The CDR3 is 14 residues long. The ends were cut back, 3 bases at V and 2 bases at J, with 10 bases in the middle. The germline V gene has CDR1 SGHRS and CDR2 YFSETQ. The CDR3 reads CASSSPDSTDTQYF. The CDR3 region has the DNA TGCGCCAGCAGCTCACCGGACTCCACAGATACGCAGTATTTT.

The J gene is TRBJ2-3, the V gene TRBV5-1, with 14 bases fitting TRBD2. Trimming cost V 4 bases and J 2 bases; bases outside gene matches: 3. CDR3 length: 16 residues. Germline V gene sequence: CDR1 SGHRS, CDR2 YFSETQ. In nucleotides, the CDR3 is TGCGCCAGCAGCGCGGGACTAGCGGGGGCCACAGATACGCAGTATTTT. Translated, it gives CASSAGLAGATDTQYF.

This chain joins TRBV7-2 and TRBJ1-2; 10 bases align to TRBD1. CDR1 SGHTA and CDR2 FQGNSA come from the germline V gene. The CDR3 totals 13 residues. The trim removed 5 bases at V and 7 bases at J, leaving 4 bases unmatched. This CDR3 reads CASSRDRGLGYTF. CDR3 nucleotides: TGTGCCAGCAGCCGCGACAGGGGGCTTGGCTACACCTTC.

This rearrangement joins TRBV29-1 to TRBJ1-2; D is unresolved. Trimming took 3 bases from V and 4 from J, leaving 30 bases between them. CDR1 and CDR2 (germline): SQVTM, ANQGSEA. This CDR3 has 19 residues. The CDR3 DNA sequence: TGCAGCGTTGAGGATTTGGAGGTGTGGGGTCCCCTAGGACCCTATGGCTACACCTTC. This encodes CSVEDLEVWGPLGPYGYTF. The whole variable domain, filled in from reference TRBV29-1 and TRBJ1-2, reads SAVISQKPSRDICQRGTSLTIQCQVDSQVTMMFWYRQQPGQSLTLIATANQGSEATYESGFVIDKFPISRPNLTFSTLTVSNMSPEDSSIYLCSVEDLEVWGPLGPYGYTFGSGTRLTVV.

The J gene is TRBJ2-7, the V gene TRBV18; D is ambiguous. V was cut by 0 bases and J by 3 bases, with 15 bases left in between. CDR1 KGHSH and CDR2 LQKENI come from the germline V gene. The CDR3 runs to 16 residues. The CDR3: CASSPPSSGSFYEQYF. For the CDR3, the DNA is TGTGCCAGCTCACCACCGTCTTCCGGGTCCTTCTACGAGCAGTACTTC.

This clone was counted once. V gene TRBV7-8 combines with J gene TRBJ2-2; possibly TRBD2 for D (6 bases). Germline CDR1 and CDR2: SGHVS and FQNEAQ. V was pared by 5 bases and J by 1 base, with 11 bases between. This CDR3 is built from 15 residues. The CDR3 region is CASSLGTLNTGELFF. CDR3 nucleotide sequence: TGTGCCAGCAGCCTCGGGACTTTGAACACCGGGGAGCTGTTTTTT. Full variable domain (missing parts from reference TRBV7-8 and TRBJ2-2): GAGVSQSPRYKVAKRGQDVALRCDPISGHVSLFWYQQALGQGPEFLTYFQNEAQLDKSGLPSDRFFAERPEGSVSTLKIQRTQQEDSAVYLCASSLGTLNTGELFFGEGSRLTVL.

This chain connects TRBV5-4 to TRBJ2-5; D unclear. V lost 4 bases and J lost 3, with 25 bases in between. The germline CDR1 and CDR2 sequences are SGHNT and YYREEE (reference sequence). The CDR3 runs 18 residues. This CDR3 is CASSPIETRKGVKETQYF. In DNA, the CDR3 is TGTGCCAGCAGCCCGATAGAGACTCGAAAGGGCGTTAAAGAGACCCAGTACTTC.